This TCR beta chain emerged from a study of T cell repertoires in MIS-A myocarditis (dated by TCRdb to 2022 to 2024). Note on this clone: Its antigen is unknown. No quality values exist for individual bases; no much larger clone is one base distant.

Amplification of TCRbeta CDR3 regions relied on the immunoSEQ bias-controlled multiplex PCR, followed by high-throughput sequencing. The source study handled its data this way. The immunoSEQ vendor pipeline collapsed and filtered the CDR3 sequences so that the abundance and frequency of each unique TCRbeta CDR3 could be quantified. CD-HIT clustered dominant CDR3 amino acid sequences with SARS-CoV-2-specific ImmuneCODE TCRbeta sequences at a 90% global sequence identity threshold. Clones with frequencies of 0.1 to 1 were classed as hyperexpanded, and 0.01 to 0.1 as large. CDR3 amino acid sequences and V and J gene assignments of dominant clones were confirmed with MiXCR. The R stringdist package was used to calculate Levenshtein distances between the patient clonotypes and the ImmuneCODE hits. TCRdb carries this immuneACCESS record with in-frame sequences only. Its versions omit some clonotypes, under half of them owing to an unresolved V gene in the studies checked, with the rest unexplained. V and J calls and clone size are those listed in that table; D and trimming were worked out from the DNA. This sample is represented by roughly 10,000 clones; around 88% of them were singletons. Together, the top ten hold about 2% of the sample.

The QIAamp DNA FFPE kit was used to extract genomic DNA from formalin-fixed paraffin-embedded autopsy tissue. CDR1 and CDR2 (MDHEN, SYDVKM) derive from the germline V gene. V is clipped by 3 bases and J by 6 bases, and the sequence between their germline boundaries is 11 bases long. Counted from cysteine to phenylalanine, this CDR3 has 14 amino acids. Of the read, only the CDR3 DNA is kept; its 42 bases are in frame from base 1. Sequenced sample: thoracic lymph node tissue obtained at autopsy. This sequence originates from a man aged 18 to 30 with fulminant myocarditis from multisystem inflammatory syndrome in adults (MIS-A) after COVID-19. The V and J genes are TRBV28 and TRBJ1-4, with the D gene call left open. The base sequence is TGTGCCAGCAGTTTTGGAGGGTGGGATGAAAAACTGTTTTTT. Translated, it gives CASSFGGWDEKLFF.